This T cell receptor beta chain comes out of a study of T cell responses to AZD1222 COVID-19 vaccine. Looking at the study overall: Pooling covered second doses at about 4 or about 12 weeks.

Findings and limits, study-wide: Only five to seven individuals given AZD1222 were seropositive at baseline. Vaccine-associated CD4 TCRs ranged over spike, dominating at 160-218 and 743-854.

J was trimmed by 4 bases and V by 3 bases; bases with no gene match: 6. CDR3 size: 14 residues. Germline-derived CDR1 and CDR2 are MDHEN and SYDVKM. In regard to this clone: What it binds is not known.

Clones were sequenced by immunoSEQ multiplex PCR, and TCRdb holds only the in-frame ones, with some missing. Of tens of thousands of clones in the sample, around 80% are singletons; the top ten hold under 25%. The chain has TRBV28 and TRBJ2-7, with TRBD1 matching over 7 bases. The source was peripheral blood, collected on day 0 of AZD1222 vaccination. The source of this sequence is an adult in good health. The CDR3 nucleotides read TGTGCCAGCAGTTTTGGAGGACAGGTTTACGAGCAGTACTTC. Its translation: CASSFGGQVYEQYF.